These 22 T cell receptor beta chains came from one sample sequenced in a study of blood T cell repertoires in COVID-19 (TCRdb year 2020). Receptor amplification or capture employed the immunoSEQ multiplex PCR assay. TCRdb obtained this table from immuneACCESS and retained in-frame rearrangements with V and J assigned. These tables miss some clones; where compared with another copy, unresolved V genes account for less than half of the shortfall, and the remainder is unexplained. Within this sample are about 200,000 clones, with about nine tenths of them counted one time only. The biggest ten clones account for under 2% of the sample. The specimen sequenced was peripheral blood. The source is a man between 18 and 29 years old with active or convalescent COVID-19.

This clone has a single count. V gene TRBV24-1 combines with J gene TRBJ1-5, with a weak D call TRBD1 (6 bases). CDR1 and CDR2 from the germline V gene are KGHDR and SFDVKD. The V end lost 5 bases, the J end lost 0 bases, and 7 bases lay between the germline ends. This CDR3 contains 14 residues. CDR3 bases: TGTGCCACCAGTGCAGGGGATAGCAATCAGCCCCAGCATTTT. As protein: CATSAGDSNQPQHF.

This sequence joins TRBV4-3 and TRBJ2-5; possible D gene TRBD1, 6 bases. CDR3 length: 16 residues. Germline CDR1 is LGHNA and CDR2 is YSLEER. V dropped 2 bases and J dropped 2 bases, with 15 bases sitting between them. The CDR3, as DNA: TGCGCCAGCAGCCAACCTGGACAGAGCCGACAAGAGACCCAGTACTTC. This sequence encodes CASSQPGQSRQETQYF.

The chain employs TRBV7-2 and TRBJ1-1; D unclear. Germline V gene sequence: CDR1 SGHTA, CDR2 FQGNSA. With 5 bases removed from V and 0 bases from J, the gap between germline ends came to 10 bases. The CDR3 contains 14 residues. CDR3 protein: CASSPQVVNTEAFF. DNA of the CDR3: TGTGCCAGCAGCCCTCAGGTTGTGAACACTGAAGCTTTCTTT.

This clone showed up just once. J is TRBJ2-1 and V is TRBV4-2, with 8 bases lining up with TRBD2. CDR3 length: 17 residues. CDR1 is LGHNA, CDR2 YNFKEQ, per germline. V trimming: 0 bases; J trimming: 7 bases; junction bases outside the gene matches: 11. CDR3 residues: CASSQDTSREGRNEQFF. The CDR3 DNA reads TGTGCCAGCAGCCAAGATACTTCTCGGGAGGGCCGTAATGAGCAGTTCTTC.

In DNA form, the CDR3 reads TGTGCCAGCAGCCAAGATGGGGACAGGCCCGGCGGCTACACCTTC. It is translated as CASSQDGDRPGGYTF. The V gene is TRBV3-1 (or the pseudogene TRBV3-2), the J gene TRBJ1-2; TRBD1 matches at 8 bases. CDR3 length: 15 amino acids. V was clipped by 0 bases and J by 8 bases; unmatched bases: 8. Germline-derived CDR1 and CDR2 are LGHDT and YNNKEL (reference sequence).

The V call is TRBV9, the J call TRBJ2-7, with TRBD2 identical over 8 bases. V was pared by 0 bases and J by 6 bases, with 8 bases of the junction left unmatched. The CDR3 has 15 amino acids. The germline V gene encodes CDR1 SGDLS and CDR2 YYNGEE. The CDR3 protein is CASSVVAGGLSEQYF. CDR3 nucleotide sequence: TGTGCCAGCAGCGTAGTGGCGGGAGGTCTCTCCGAGCAGTACTTC.

V usage is TRBV5-1 and J usage is TRBJ2-2; 8 bases are a match to TRBD2. The CDR3 spans 16 residues. Germline-derived CDR1 and CDR2 are SGHRS and YFSETQ. The J segment lost 0 bases and the V segment lost 5 bases, leaving 6 bases of the junction unmatched. CDR3 in DNA: TGCGCCAGCAGAAGGAGCGGGGGAGCGAACACCGGGGAGCTGTTTTTT. This translates into CASRRSGGANTGELFF.

This chain joins TRBV5-1 and TRBJ2-7; 10 nucleotides agree with TRBD1. CDR1 is SGHRS, CDR2 YFSETQ, per germline. The CDR3 runs 15 residues. Unmatched junction bases numbered 9, after V lost 4 bases and J lost 5 bases. This CDR3 is CASSLGQGGIDEQYF. The DNA of the CDR3 is TGCGCCAGCAGCCTTGGACAGGGGGGAATAGACGAGCAGTACTTC.

The chain joins TRBV7-2 to TRBJ1-2; perhaps TRBD1 as D (5 bases). The CDR3 totals 17 residues. V shed 0 bases and J shed 3 bases, with 17 bases lying between them. Looked up from germline, CDR1 is SGHTA and CDR2 is FQGNSA. This CDR3 reads CASSLANLAGSHYGYTF. CDR3 nucleotides: TGTGCCAGCAGCTTAGCGAATTTGGCAGGGTCGCACTATGGCTACACCTTC.

The CDR3 region is CASSPYWTGHMVYGYTF. CDR3 in DNA: TGTGCCAGCAGCCCATACTGGACAGGACATATGGTCTATGGCTACACCTTC. The V and J genes are TRBV14 and TRBJ1-2; TRBD1 matches 7 bases. CDR1 is SGHDN and CDR2 is FVKESK in the germline V gene. This CDR3 region has 17 residues. V lost 4 bases to trimming and J lost 4 bases; unmatched junction nucleotides: 15.

This chain joins TRBV5-4 and TRBJ2-5, with D possibly matching TRBD2 (5 bases). Germline assignment: CDR1 SGHNT and CDR2 YYREEE (reference sequence). This CDR3 comprises 13 residues. Trimming shortened V by 4 bases and J by 2 bases, and 9 bases separated the two germline ends. This CDR3 reads CASSLLGQETQYF. For the CDR3, the DNA is TGTGCCAGCAGCCTACTAGGACAAGAGACCCAGTACTTC. Based on the CDR3 plus reference TRBV5-4 and TRBJ2-5, the full variable domain is ETGVTQSPTHLIKTRGQQVTLRCSSQSGHNTVSWYQQALGQGPQFIFQYYREEENGRGNFPPRFSGLQFPNYSSELNVNALELDDSALYLCASSLLGQETQYFGPGTRLLVL.

The chain recombines TRBV7-9 with TRBJ2-7; 8 bases fit TRBD1. This CDR3 is 15 amino acids long. The germline CDR1 and CDR2 sequences are SEHNR and FQNEAQ (reference sequence). The ends lost 0 bases at V and 2 bases at J; junction bases unmatched: 3. The CDR3 loop is CASSLAGQGTYEQYF. The CDR3 bases are TGTGCCAGCAGCTTAGCCGGACAGGGTACCTACGAGCAGTACTTC.

The chain uses TRBV21-1 and TRBJ1-5; the listed D gene, TRBD1, was not tested against the DNA. TRBV21-1 is listed as a pseudogene. CDR3 size: 15 residues. The CDR3 loop is CASEYGTGGDQPQHF. The CDR3 DNA reads as TGTGCCAGCGAGTACGGGACAGGGGGCGATCAGCCCCAGCATTTT.

The rearrangement joins TRBV30 to TRBJ2-7; 7 bases are a match to TRBD1. CDR3 size: 12 residues. V gave up 6 bases and J gave up 0 bases; unmatched junction bases: 2. Germline-derived CDR1 and CDR2 are GTSNPN and SVGIG (reference sequence). The CDR3 bases are TGTGCCTGCGACAGGGCCTCCTACGAGCAGTACTTC. This translates into CACDRASYEQYF.

The chain is built from TRBV5-1 and TRBJ1-1, with D possibly being TRBD1 (5 bases). Germline CDR1 is SGHRS and CDR2 is YFSETQ. The CDR3 runs 15 residues. The V end was cut by 3 bases, the J end by 1 base, with 13 bases between. CDR3: CASSYQQAPNTEAFF. CDR3 nucleotides: TGCGCCAGCAGCTATCAACAGGCACCGAACACTGAAGCTTTCTTT.

This rearrangement joins TRBV7-8 to TRBJ2-7, with 8 bases matching TRBD1. Germline V gene sequence: CDR1 SGHVS, CDR2 FQNEAQ. The CDR3 loop spans 14 amino acids. V dropped 7 bases and J dropped 3; count of bases not matched to a gene: 8. CDR3 sequence reads: CASTLGQGIYEQYF. CDR3 coding DNA: TGTGCCAGCACCCTAGGACAGGGCATCTACGAGCAGTACTTC. The whole variable domain, filled in from reference TRBV7-8 and TRBJ2-7, reads GAGVSQSPRYKVAKRGQDVALRCDPISGHVSLFWYQQALGQGPEFLTYFQNEAQLDKSGLPSDRFFAERPEGSVSTLKIQRTQQEDSAVYLCASTLGQGIYEQYFGPGTRLTVT.

V usage is TRBV4-2 and J usage is TRBJ2-1, with D perhaps matching TRBD2 (6 bases). Germline V lookup: CDR1 LGHNA, CDR2 YNFKEQ. The CDR3 is 16 amino acids. Trimming pared 3 bases from V and 1 base from J, leaving 13 bases between. The CDR3: CASSQGGIRSYNEQFF. CDR3 DNA sequence: TGTGCCAGCAGCCAGGGGGGAATAAGGTCCTACAATGAGCAGTTCTTC.

The chain employs TRBV7-9 and TRBJ1-2; 7 bases match TRBD1. The CDR3 is made up of 17 amino acids. Germline-derived CDR1 and CDR2 are SEHNR and FQNEAQ (reference sequence). V gave up 1 base and J gave up 0 bases; unmatched junction bases: 8. CDR3 in amino acids: CASSLGDSLTANYGYTF. For the CDR3, the DNA is TGTGCCAGCAGCTTAGGGGACAGCCTCACAGCTAACTATGGCTACACCTTC. Full variable domain (outside the CDR3, taken from reference TRBV7-9 and TRBJ1-2): DTGVSQNPRHKITKRGQNVTFRCDPISEHNRLYWYRQTLGQGPEFLTYFQNEAQLEKSRLLSDRFSAERPKGSFSTLEIQRTEQGDSAMYLCASSLGDSLTANYGYTFGSGTRLTVV.

The chain recombines TRBV5-1 with TRBJ2-2; TRBD2 matches 8 bases. V trimming: 2 bases; J trimming: 2 bases; junction bases outside the gene matches: 2. This CDR3 is built from 15 residues. In germline, CDR1 is SGHRS, CDR2 YFSETQ. CDR3 protein: CASSFSGGNTGELFF. DNA of the CDR3: TGCGCCAGCAGCTTCAGCGGGGGAAACACCGGGGAGCTGTTTTTT.

V gene TRBV19 combines with J gene TRBJ2-7, with 14 nucleotides matching TRBD2. Germline lookup yields CDR1 LNHDA and CDR2 SQIVND (reference sequence). The junction had 4 bases not matched to a gene; V was cut back by 3 bases and J by 3 bases. CDR3 length: 16 residues. DNA of the CDR3: TGTGCCAGTAGTATTACCGGGACTAGCGGGGGCTACGAGCAGTACTTC. Amino acid sequence: CASSITGTSGGYEQYF.

The chain employs TRBV12-3 or TRBV12-4 and TRBJ2-2; unclear D gene. This CDR3 spans 13 amino acids. Trimming stripped 6 bases from V and 3 bases from J, with 8 bases between. DNA of the CDR3: TGTGCCAGCAGCTGGAGCGACACCGGGGAGCTGTTTTTT. Its protein is CASSWSDTGELFF.

The chain joins TRBV6-5 to TRBJ2-1; a weak D match, TRBD2 (7 bases). Germline loops: CDR1 MNHEY, CDR2 SVGAGI. Trimming shortened V by 8 bases and J by 5 bases, and 16 bases separated the two germline ends. The CDR3 has 14 residues. Here the CDR3 reads CASLGGGRNNEQFF. The CDR3 DNA follows: TGTGCCAGCCTGGGAGGGGGGCGAAACAATGAGCAGTTCTTC.